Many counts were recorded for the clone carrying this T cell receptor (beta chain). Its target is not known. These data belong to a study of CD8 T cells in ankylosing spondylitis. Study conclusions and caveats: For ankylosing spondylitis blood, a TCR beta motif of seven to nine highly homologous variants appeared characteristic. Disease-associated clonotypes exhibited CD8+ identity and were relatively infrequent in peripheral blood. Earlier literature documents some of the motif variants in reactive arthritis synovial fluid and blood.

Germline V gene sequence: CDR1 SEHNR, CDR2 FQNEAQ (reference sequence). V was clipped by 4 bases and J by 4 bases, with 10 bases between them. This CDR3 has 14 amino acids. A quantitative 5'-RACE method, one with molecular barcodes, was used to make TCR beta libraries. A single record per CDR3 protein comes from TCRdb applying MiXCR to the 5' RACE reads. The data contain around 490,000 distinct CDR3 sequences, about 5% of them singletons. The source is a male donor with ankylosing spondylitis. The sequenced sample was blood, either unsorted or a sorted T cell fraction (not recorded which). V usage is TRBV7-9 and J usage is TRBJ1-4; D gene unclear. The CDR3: CASSSRVGNEKLFF. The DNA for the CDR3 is TGTGCCAGCAGCTCCCGGGTCGGTAATGAAAAACTGTTTTTT. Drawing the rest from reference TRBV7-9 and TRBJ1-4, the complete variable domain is DTGVSQNPRHKITKRGQNVTFRCDPISEHNRLYWYRQTLGQGPEFLTYFQNEAQLEKSRLLSDRFSAERPKGSFSTLEIQRTEQGDSAMYLCASSSRVGNEKLFFGSGTQLSVL.